This record concerns one TCR beta chain sequence. The source of the sample is a study of technical replicates of blood from several donors. CDR1 LNHNV and CDR2 YYDKDF come from the germline V gene (reference sequence). Trimming at V came to 5 bases and at J to 3 bases, leaving 6 bases not matched to a gene. The CDR3 has 14 amino acids. Data came from immunoSEQ multiplex PCR; TCRdb stores just in-frame clones and leaves some out. Of about 80,000 clones listed, about 92% are singletons. What was sequenced was T cells isolated from PBMCs. The chain joins TRBV15 to TRBJ2-7; the match to TRBD2 covers 8 bases. The receptor's source is a human donor in good health. CDR3 region: CATSRPGTSYEQYF. The CDR3, as DNA: TGTGCCACCAGCCGACCCGGGACTAGCTACGAGCAGTACTTC.